Described below is a single TCR beta chain sequence and its context. V was clipped by 0 bases and J by 4 bases, with 7 bases between them. Germline-derived CDR1 and CDR2 are SGDLS and YYNGEE. This CDR3 is 14 amino acids long. Sequencing was performed with immunoSEQ multiplex PCR; in TCRdb, only in-frame clones are kept and a portion is missing. In the table there are about 110,000 clones, approximately 85% of which are singletons. The entry originates in a study of cytomegalovirus exposure and HLA in healthy donors. The receptor was derived from a woman aged 18 to 35 in good health and CMV-seronegative. The material sequenced was PBMCs. This chain connects TRBV9 to TRBJ1-4; D remains unclear. The CDR3 coding sequence is TGTGCCAGCAGCGTAGCGCAGGTTAATGAAAAACTGTTTTTT. It is translated as CASSVAQVNEKLFF.